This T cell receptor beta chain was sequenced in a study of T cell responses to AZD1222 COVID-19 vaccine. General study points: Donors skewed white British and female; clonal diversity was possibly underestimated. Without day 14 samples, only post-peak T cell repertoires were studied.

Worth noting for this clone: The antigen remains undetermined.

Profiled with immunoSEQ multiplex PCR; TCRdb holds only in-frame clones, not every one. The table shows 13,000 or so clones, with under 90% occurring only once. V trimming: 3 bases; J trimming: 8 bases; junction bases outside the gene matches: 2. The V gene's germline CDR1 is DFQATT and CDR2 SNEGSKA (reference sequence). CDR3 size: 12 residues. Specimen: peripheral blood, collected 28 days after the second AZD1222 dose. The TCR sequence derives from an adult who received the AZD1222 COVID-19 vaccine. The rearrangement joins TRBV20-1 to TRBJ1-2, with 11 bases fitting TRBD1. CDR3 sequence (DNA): TGCAGTGCTAGTGGGACAGGGGGAGGCTACACCTTC. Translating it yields CSASGTGGGYTF.